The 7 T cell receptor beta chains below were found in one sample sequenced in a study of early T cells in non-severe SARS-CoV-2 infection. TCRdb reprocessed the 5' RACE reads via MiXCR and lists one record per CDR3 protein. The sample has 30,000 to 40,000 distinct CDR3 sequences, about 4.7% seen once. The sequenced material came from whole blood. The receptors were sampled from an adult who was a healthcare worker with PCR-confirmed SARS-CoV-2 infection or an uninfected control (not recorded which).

Written as DNA, the CDR3 is TGTGCCAGCAGCTTAGGTTCGCAGGTCGTTGGCATTCAGTACTTC. It is translated as CASSLGSQVVGIQYF. This chain connects TRBV11-2 to TRBJ2-4; D is uncertain. V was trimmed by 1 base and J by 9 bases, leaving 16 bases between them. The CDR3 totals 15 residues. Per the germline V gene, CDR1 is SGHAT and CDR2 is FQNNGV.

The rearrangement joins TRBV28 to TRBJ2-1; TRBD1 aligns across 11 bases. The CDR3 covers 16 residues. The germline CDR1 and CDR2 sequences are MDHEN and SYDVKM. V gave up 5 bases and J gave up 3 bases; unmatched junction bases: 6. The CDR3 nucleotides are TGTGCCAGCAGTCCCCAGGGACAGGGGGACTACAATGAGCAGTTCTTC. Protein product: CASSPQGQGDYNEQFF.

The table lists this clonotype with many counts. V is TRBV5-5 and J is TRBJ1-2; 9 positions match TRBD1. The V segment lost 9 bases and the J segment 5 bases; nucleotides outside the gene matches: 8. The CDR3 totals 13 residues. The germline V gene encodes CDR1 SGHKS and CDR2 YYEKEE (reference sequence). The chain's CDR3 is CATSEDRGYGYTF. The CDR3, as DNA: TGTGCCACTTCTGAGGACAGGGGATATGGCTACACCTTC.

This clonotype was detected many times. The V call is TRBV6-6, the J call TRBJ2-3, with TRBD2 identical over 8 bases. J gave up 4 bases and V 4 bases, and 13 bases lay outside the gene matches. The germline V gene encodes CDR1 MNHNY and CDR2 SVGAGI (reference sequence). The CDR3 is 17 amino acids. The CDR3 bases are TGTGCCAGCAGTTTCAGCGGGGGACGCTTCGGGGCAGATACGCAGTATTTT. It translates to CASSFSGGRFGADTQYF.

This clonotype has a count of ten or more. The CDR3 region has the DNA TGTGCCAGCACCCTAAGTGGGGTCCTGTCCGGGGAGCTGTTTTTT. Translated: CASTLSGVLSGELFF. The chain uses TRBV7-2 and TRBJ2-2; D is unclear. Trimming shortened V by 7 bases and J by 6 bases, and 18 bases separated the two germline ends. Germline CDR1 is SGHTA and CDR2 is FQGNSA. This CDR3 has 15 amino acids.

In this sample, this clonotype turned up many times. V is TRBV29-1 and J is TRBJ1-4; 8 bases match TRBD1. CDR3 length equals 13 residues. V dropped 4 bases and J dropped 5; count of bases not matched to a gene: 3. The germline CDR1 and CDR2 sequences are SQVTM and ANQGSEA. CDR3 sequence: CSVAGQVNEKLFF. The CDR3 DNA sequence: TGCAGCGTTGCGGGACAGGTCAATGAAAAACTGTTTTTT.

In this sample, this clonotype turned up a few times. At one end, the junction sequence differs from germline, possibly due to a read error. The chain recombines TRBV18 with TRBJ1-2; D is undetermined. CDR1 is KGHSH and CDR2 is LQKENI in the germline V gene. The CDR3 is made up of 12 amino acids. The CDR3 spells CASSSGSNLPYF. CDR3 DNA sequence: TGTGCCAGCTCATCGGGCTCCAACCTCCCCTACTTC.